The T cell receptor (beta chain) described here comes from a study of T cell changes during pregnancy in multiple sclerosis. Measured with immunoSEQ multiplex PCR; TCRdb has only the in-frame clones, and not every one. Of about 64,000 clones detected, 80% to 95% appear once; the ten largest clones hold about 1.5%. V gave up 6 bases and J gave up 2 bases, with 9 bases separating them. The CDR3 loop spans 13 amino acids. CDR1 is MNHEY, CDR2 SMNVEV, per germline (reference sequence). The sequenced sample was peripheral blood, obtained in the second trimester of pregnancy. The TCR was taken from a female donor with multiple sclerosis, enrolled in a pregnancy study. The V and J genes are TRBV27 and TRBJ2-3; TRBD2 is a possible D gene (6 bases). In nucleotides, the CDR3 is TGTGCCAGCAGACGGGACTTCACAGATACGCAGTATTTT. Protein sequence: CASRRDFTDTQYF.